The T cell receptor beta chain described here comes from a study of CD8+ T cells in alopecia areata. Whole-study results and caveats: Any link of baseline CD8+ expansion to response, resting on one nonresponder, remains uncertain.

With respect to this clone: The antigen is not known.

The sample's treatment: oral pan-JAK inhibitor, 5-10 mg twice daily. RNA was extracted and reverse transcribed into cDNA as the sequencing template. The repertoire was sequenced with immunoSEQ multiplex PCR; TCRdb's copy has only in-frame clones and lacks some. The table has about 180,000 clones, 53% seen once. The receptor was isolated from a human donor with alopecia areata. Here the sequenced sample was CD8+ T cells sorted from blood, taken at week 24, from a patient treated with tofacitinib.

Here the CDR3 reads CASSVAGQGNGYTF. The CDR3 DNA is TGTGCCAGCAGCGTGGCGGGACAGGGAAATGGCTACACCTTC. The rearrangement links TRBV9 to TRBJ1-2, with 9 bases that match TRBD1. The CDR3 extends over 14 amino acids. Germline CDR1 is SGDLS and CDR2 is YYNGEE. The junction had 5 bases not matched to a gene; V was cut back by 2 bases and J by 6 bases. Drawing the rest from reference TRBV9 and TRBJ1-2, the complete variable domain is DSGVTQTPKHLITATGQRVTLRCSPRSGDLSVYWYQQSLDQGLQFLIQYYNGEERAKGNILERFSAQQFPDLHSELNLSSLELGDSALYFCASSVAGQGNGYTFGSGTRLTVV.